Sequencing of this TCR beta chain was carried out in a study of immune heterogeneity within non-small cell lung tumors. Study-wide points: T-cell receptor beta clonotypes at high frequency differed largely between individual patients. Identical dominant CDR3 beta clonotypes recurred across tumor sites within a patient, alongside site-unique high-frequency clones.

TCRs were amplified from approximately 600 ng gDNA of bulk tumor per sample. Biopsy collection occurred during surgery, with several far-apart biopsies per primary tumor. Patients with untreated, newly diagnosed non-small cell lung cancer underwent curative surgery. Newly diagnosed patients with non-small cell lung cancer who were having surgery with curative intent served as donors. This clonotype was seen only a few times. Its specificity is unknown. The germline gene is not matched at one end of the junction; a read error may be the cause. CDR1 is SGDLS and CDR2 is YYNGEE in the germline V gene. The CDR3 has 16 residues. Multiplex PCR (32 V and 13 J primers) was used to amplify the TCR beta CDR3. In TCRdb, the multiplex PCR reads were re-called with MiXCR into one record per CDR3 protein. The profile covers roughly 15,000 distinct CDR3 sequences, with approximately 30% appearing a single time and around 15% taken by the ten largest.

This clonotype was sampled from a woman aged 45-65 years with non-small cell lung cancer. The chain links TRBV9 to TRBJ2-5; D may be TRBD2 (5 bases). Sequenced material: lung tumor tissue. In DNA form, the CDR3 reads TGTGCCAGCAGCGTAGGGCTGGGCAGGCTGGGAGAGACCCATTACTTC. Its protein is CASSVGLGRLGETHYF.